The 28 T cell receptor beta chains given below trace back to one sample, sequenced in a study of blood T cell repertoires in COVID-19. Sequencing was performed with immunoSEQ multiplex PCR; in TCRdb, only in-frame clones are kept and a portion is missing. This sample has over 250,000 clones, with approximately 90% found just once. Sequencing used peripheral blood. These TCRs come from a woman aged 30 to 39 with COVID-19, enrolled during active disease.

The chain has TRBV4-1 and TRBJ1-1; 7 positions match TRBD1. Germline lookup yields CDR1 MGHRA and CDR2 YSYEKL. The V segment lost 1 base and the J segment 1 base; nucleotides outside the gene matches: 6. The CDR3 is made up of 16 amino acids. CDR3 DNA: TGCGCCAGCAGCCAAGTCACGGCAGGGGGGAACACTGAAGCTTTCTTT. Translating it yields CASSQVTAGGNTEAFF.

This clone has only a few counts. The same CDR3 arises from other DNA sequences in this sample as well. This sequence joins TRBV6-5 and TRBJ1-1; TRBD1 aligns across 7 bases. The CDR3 has 11 residues. The germline CDR1 and CDR2 sequences are MNHEY and SVGAGI. V trimming: 5 bases; J trimming: 7 bases; junction bases outside the gene matches: 1. CDR3 amino acids: CASSRQGEAFF. CDR3 bases: TGTGCCAGCAGTCGACAGGGTGAAGCTTTCTTT.

As DNA, the CDR3 is TGTGCCAGCAGTTTAGGGTGGGGGCACGAGCAGTACTTC. Its protein product is CASSLGWGHEQYF. The chain carries TRBV28 and TRBJ2-7; tentatively, D is TRBD1 (6 bases). Germline V gene data show CDR1 as MDHEN and CDR2 as SYDVKM. The V end lost 2 bases, the J end lost 5 bases, and 10 bases lay between the germline ends. The CDR3 runs to 13 residues.

The gene calls are TRBV12-3 or TRBV12-4 and TRBJ1-1; D might be TRBD1 (6 bases). V was shortened by 6 bases and J by 1 base, with 9 bases between the two germline ends. The CDR3 runs 13 residues. CDR3 protein: CASSGQKNTEAFF. In DNA form, the CDR3 reads TGTGCCAGCAGCGGACAGAAGAACACTGAAGCTTTCTTT.

The CDR3 coding sequence is TGTGCCAGCAGCCGCCCCGGAGGGGAACGCGAGCAGTACTTC. Encoded protein: CASSRPGGEREQYF. The rearrangement links TRBV5-4 to TRBJ2-7, with D possibly matching TRBD2 (6 bases). The CDR3 is made up of 14 amino acids. Between the trimmed V and J ends, which lost 4 bases and 6 bases, there was a span of 17 bases. CDR1 and CDR2 from the germline V gene are SGHNT and YYREEE (reference sequence).

The chain couples TRBV24-1 to TRBJ1-2, with TRBD1 matching over 7 bases. Germline V CDR1 and CDR2: KGHDR, SFDVKD. Trimming took 2 bases from V and 4 from J; bases not matched to a gene: 3. CDR3 size: 14 residues. For the CDR3, the DNA is TGTGCCACCAGTGATTACCGGGACAGCTATGGCTACACCTTC. Its protein product is CATSDYRDSYGYTF.

This rearrangement joins TRBV3-1 (or the pseudogene TRBV3-2) to TRBJ1-4, with TRBD1 identical over 7 bases. With V trimmed by 4 bases and J by 4 bases, 6 bases remained unmatched. Germline assignment: CDR1 LGHDT and CDR2 YNNKEL (reference sequence). The CDR3 is made up of 15 amino acids. DNA for the CDR3: TGTGCCAGCAGCCCAAGGGGGCGCGTTAATGAAAAACTGTTTTTT. Protein sequence: CASSPRGRVNEKLFF.

The V and J genes are TRBV28 and TRBJ1-2; 7 nucleotides align to TRBD1. Trimming removed 5 bases from V and 4 bases from J; junction bases left unmatched: 10. CDR1 and CDR2 from the germline V gene are MDHEN and SYDVKM. The CDR3 contains 15 residues. The CDR3 loop reads CASSLGAGGGYGYTF. DNA for the CDR3: TGTGCCAGCAGTCTGGGGGCAGGGGGTGGCTATGGCTACACCTTC.

The V gene is TRBV7-6, the J gene TRBJ2-2, with 11 bases that match TRBD2. Germline V lookup: CDR1 SGHVS, CDR2 FNYEAQ. With 5 bases clipped from V and 5 bases from J, the junction kept 4 bases outside the gene matches. The CDR3 spans 15 residues. The CDR3, as DNA: TGTGCCAGCAGCGGAAGGACTAGCGGGACCGGGGAGCTGTTTTTT. It yields the protein CASSGRTSGTGELFF.

The CDR3 sequence is CASSHESSGVHGYTF. The CDR3 DNA is TGTGCCAGCAGCCATGAATCTTCGGGGGTTCATGGCTACACCTTC. V usage is TRBV7-6 and J usage is TRBJ1-2; maybe TRBD1 (5 bases). CDR1 SGHVS and CDR2 FNYEAQ come from the germline V gene. The CDR3 runs 15 residues. V lost 5 bases, J lost 6 bases, and 19 bases lay in between.

In its sample, this clone was seen once. V usage is TRBV5-1 and J usage is TRBJ2-5; 7 bases agree with TRBD2. This CDR3 spans 16 amino acids. The germline gives CDR1 SGHRS, CDR2 YFSETQ. V trimming: 0 bases; J trimming: 2 bases; junction bases outside the gene matches: 7. CDR3 coding DNA: TGCGCCAGCAGCTTGGATCGGGGAGGGAGTCAAGAGACCCAGTACTTC. Its protein product is CASSLDRGGSQETQYF.

The genes are TRBV11-1 and TRBJ2-3; 7 bases are a match to TRBD1. This CDR3 has 14 residues. Germline loops: CDR1 SGHAT, CDR2 FQDESV (reference sequence). The ends lost 5 bases at V and 3 bases at J; junction bases unmatched: 5. CDR3: CASSQLQGTDTQYF. DNA of the CDR3: TGTGCCAGCAGCCAGCTACAGGGGACAGATACGCAGTATTTT.

The chain links TRBV3-1 (or the pseudogene TRBV3-2) to TRBJ2-1; 8 nucleotides align to TRBD2. Trimming removed 0 bases from V and 4 bases from J; junction bases left unmatched: 8. Germline V gene lookup returns CDR1 LGHDT and CDR2 YNNKEL (reference sequence). The CDR3 covers 17 residues. The CDR3 protein is CASSQETGLAVYNEQFF. The DNA for the CDR3 is TGTGCCAGCAGCCAAGAAACTGGACTAGCCGTATACAATGAGCAGTTCTTC.

This clone was seen just once. This rearrangement joins TRBV5-6 to TRBJ1-2, with a possible D match to TRBD1 (5 bases). The CDR3 sequence is 15 residues long. CDR1 is SGHDT and CDR2 is YYEEEE in the germline V gene. V was clipped by 0 bases and J by 3 bases, with 12 bases between them. The CDR3 loop reads CASSLVSSGYYGYTF. The CDR3 DNA reads as TGTGCCAGCAGCTTGGTATCTTCAGGGTACTATGGCTACACCTTC.

The chain uses TRBV7-9 and TRBJ2-1, with TRBD2 matching 10 bases. Germline V CDR1 and CDR2: SEHNR, FQNEAQ (reference sequence). CDR3 length equals 15 residues. With V trimmed by 7 bases and J by 7 bases, 10 bases remained unmatched. CDR3 DNA sequence: TGTGCCAGCATCCTCCTAGCGGGAGAGGGGAATGAGCAGTTCTTC. It encodes CASILLAGEGNEQFF. The full variable domain, in which reference TRBV7-9 and TRBJ2-1 provide the parts outside the CDR3, is DTGVSQNPRHKITKRGQNVTFRCDPISEHNRLYWYRQTLGQGPEFLTYFQNEAQLEKSRLLSDRFSAERPKGSFSTLEIQRTEQGDSAMYLCASILLAGEGNEQFFGPGTRLTVL.

The J gene is TRBJ1-6, the V gene TRBV30; 8 nucleotides match TRBD1. This CDR3 is 15 amino acids long. CDR1 GTSNPN and CDR2 SVGIG come from the germline V gene (reference sequence). V was pared by 8 bases and J by 5 bases, with 11 bases of the junction left unmatched. CDR3 region: CALGTGNSDNSPLHF. Written as DNA, the CDR3 is TGTGCCCTTGGGACAGGAAACTCGGATAATTCACCCCTCCACTTT.

The rearrangement links TRBV30 to TRBJ1-5; 8 bases are shared with TRBD1. CDR1 and CDR2 (germline): GTSNPN, SVGIG (reference sequence). This CDR3 has 16 residues. After removal of 2 bases from V and 1 base from J, the junction contained 7 bases not matched to a gene. The CDR3 loop reads CAWSSRTGRSNQPQHF. CDR3 nucleotides: TGTGCCTGGAGTTCACGGACAGGGAGAAGCAATCAGCCCCAGCATTTT.

Written as DNA, the CDR3 is TGTGCCAGCAGCGCCTGGACAGGGGACGAGCAGTACTTC. Translating gives CASSAWTGDEQYF. The chain combines TRBV12-3 or TRBV12-4 with TRBJ2-7; 9 nucleotides agree with TRBD1. Trimming at V came to 6 bases and at J to 5 bases, leaving 5 bases not matched to a gene. This CDR3 is 13 amino acids long.

The chain carries TRBV4-1 and TRBJ2-7; 8 bases match TRBD2. CDR1 and CDR2 from the germline V gene are MGHRA and YSYEKL. The CDR3 length is 14 residues. V was clipped by 3 bases and J by 0 bases; unmatched bases: 1. CDR3 nucleotides: TGCGCCAGCAGCCACACTAGCGGCTCCTACGAGCAGTACTTC. It is translated as CASSHTSGSYEQYF.

This rearrangement joins TRBV28 to TRBJ1-2; D gene uncertain. The V end was cut by 4 bases, the J end by 5 bases, with 14 bases between. Germline V gene sequence: CDR1 MDHEN, CDR2 SYDVKM. The CDR3 has 14 residues. The DNA of the CDR3 is TGTGCCAGCAGTTGGAAAGGCGGAAGGTATGGCTACACCTTC. Its protein product is CASSWKGGRYGYTF.

In its sample, this clone was seen many times. The chain links TRBV2 to TRBJ2-2; 7 bases are a match to TRBD2. Germline values: CDR1 SNHLY, CDR2 FYNNEI. V lost 4 bases to trimming and J lost 1 base; unmatched junction nucleotides: 3. This CDR3 has 15 amino acids. The CDR3 protein is CASSGEGRNTGELFF. The CDR3 nucleotides read TGTGCCAGCAGTGGGGAGGGGCGGAACACCGGGGAGCTGTTTTTT. Full variable domain (outside the CDR3, taken from reference TRBV2 and TRBJ2-2): EPEVTQTPSHQVTQMGQEVILRCVPISNHLYFYWYRQILGQKVEFLVSFYNNEISEKSEIFDDQFSVERPDGSNFTLKIRSTKLEDSAMYFCASSGEGRNTGELFFGEGSRLTVL.

This clone came up once. The V and J genes are TRBV7-9 and TRBJ2-3; 13 bases are shared with TRBD2. This CDR3 region has 18 residues. Unmatched junction bases numbered 10, after V lost 5 bases and J lost 2 bases. CDR1 SEHNR and CDR2 FQNEAQ come from the germline V gene (reference sequence). In DNA, the CDR3 is TGTGCCAGCAGCGCCGGACTAGCGGGAGCCATATTCACAGATACGCAGTATTTT. Protein product: CASSAGLAGAIFTDTQYF.

CDR3 protein: CASSPGTGRNYGYTF. CDR3 sequence (DNA): TGTGCCAGTAGTCCGGGGACAGGGAGAAACTATGGCTACACCTTC. V gene TRBV19 combines with J gene TRBJ1-2, with 9 bases that match TRBD1. Trimming removed 5 bases from V and 2 bases from J; junction bases left unmatched: 6. The CDR3 consists of 15 residues. CDR1 is LNHDA and CDR2 is SQIVND in the germline V gene (reference sequence).

Turning to this clone: Other nucleotide sequences in the sample specify the same CDR3. This CDR3 is CASSLGLASYEQYF. CDR3 nucleotides: TGCGCCAGCAGCCTGGGACTAGCCTCCTACGAGCAGTACTTC. The V and J genes are TRBV5-1 and TRBJ2-7; 9 positions match TRBD2. There are 14 residues in the CDR3. J gave up 0 bases and V 4 bases, and 2 bases lay outside the gene matches. Germline CDR1 is SGHRS and CDR2 is YFSETQ. Full variable domain (outside the CDR3, taken from reference TRBV5-1 and TRBJ2-7): KAGVTQTPRYLIKTRGQQVTLSCSPISGHRSVSWYQQTPGQGLQFLFEYFSETQRNKGNFPGRFSGRQFSNSRSEMNVSTLELGDSALYLCASSLGLASYEQYFGPGTRLTVT.

This sequence joins TRBV7-6 and TRBJ1-2, with D possibly TRBD1 on 6 matching bases. V was pared by 4 bases and J by 6 bases, with 15 bases between. CDR1 and CDR2 (germline): SGHVS, FNYEAQ. CDR3 length: 14 amino acids. CDR3 DNA sequence: TGTGCCAGCAGCTCGCCGGGGGGCCGTGATGGCTACACCTTC. This codes for CASSSPGGRDGYTF.

V is TRBV28 and J is TRBJ1-2; TRBD1 might be the D (6 bases). V gave up 8 bases and J gave up 2 bases, with 9 bases separating them. CDR3 size: 12 residues. Germline V lookup: CDR1 MDHEN, CDR2 SYDVKM. The DNA of the CDR3 is TGTGCCAGCTCTACAGGGAACTATGGCTACACCTTC. The encoded protein is CASSTGNYGYTF.

This clone has just a few counts. The chain carries TRBV5-4 and TRBJ2-2, with 7 nucleotides matching TRBD1. V shed 2 bases and J 6 bases; nucleotides not matched to a gene: 7. CDR1 is SGHNT, CDR2 YYREEE, per germline (reference sequence). The CDR3 spans 15 residues. The CDR3 DNA sequence: TGTGCCAGCAGCTTTAGGGACAGACACTCCGGGGAGCTGTTTTTT. Its protein is CASSFRDRHSGELFF.

This chain links TRBV29-1 with TRBJ1-1; no clear D gene. The V gene's germline CDR1 is SQVTM and CDR2 ANQGSEA. Trimming cost V 1 base and J 1 base, with 7 bases left between them. This CDR3 comprises 13 residues. The CDR3 protein is CSVEGPENTEAFF. The DNA for the CDR3 is TGCAGCGTTGAAGGTCCAGAGAACACTGAAGCTTTCTTT.